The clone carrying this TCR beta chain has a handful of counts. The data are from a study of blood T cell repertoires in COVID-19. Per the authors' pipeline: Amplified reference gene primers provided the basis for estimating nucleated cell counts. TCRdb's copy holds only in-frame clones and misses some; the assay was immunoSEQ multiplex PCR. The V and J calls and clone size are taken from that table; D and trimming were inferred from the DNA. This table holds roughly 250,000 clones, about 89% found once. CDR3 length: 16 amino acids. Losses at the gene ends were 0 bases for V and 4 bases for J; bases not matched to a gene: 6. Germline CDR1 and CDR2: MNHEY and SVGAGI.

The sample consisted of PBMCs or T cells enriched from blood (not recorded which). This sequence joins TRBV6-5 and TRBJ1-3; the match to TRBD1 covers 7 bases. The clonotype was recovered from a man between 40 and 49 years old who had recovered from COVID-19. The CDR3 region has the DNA TGTGCCAGCAGTTACTCCCAAGACAGGGCGGGAAACACCATATATTTT. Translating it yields CASSYSQDRAGNTIYF.